This TCR beta chain was recovered during a study of identical twins listed by TCRdb under 2016. With regard to the full study: To test whether fetal clonotypes persist, this study deep-sequenced TCR alpha and beta repertoires from monozygotic twins, from unrelated adults of various ages, and from cord blood. Replicate twin experiments were performed at different times using different library preparation protocols to rule out contamination.

Every donor was a healthy Caucasian. Three pairs of female monozygotic twins, all aged about 18 to 30 years, made up the twin cohort. Peripheral blood mononuclear cells were used as the source from which RNA for TCR libraries was isolated. The CDR3 runs 13 residues from the cysteine to the phenylalanine. Only the CDR3 portion is preserved as DNA: 39 bases, with reading frame beginning at the first base. According to the germline V gene, CDR1 reads SGHVS and CDR2 reads FQNEAQ. V loses 7 bases, J loses 4 bases, and the germline ends lie 14 bases apart. The library came from 5' RACE. The listed sequencing device is Illumina HiSeq 2000. Template switching introduced a universal primer binding site; the final cDNA contained a unique molecular identifier, enabling accurate counting of TCR cDNA molecules. Specific primers in the conserved constant-segment region were used to synthesize first-strand cDNA for TCR alpha and beta chains. To control for contamination, every cDNA library carried two barcodes: a SMART-Mk sample barcode plus Illumina barcodes. TruSeq adapter sequences along with Illumina sample barcodes were introduced in two successive PCR steps. The Illumina HiSeq platform was used with custom primers to sequence TCR alpha and beta cDNA libraries. Per the original workflow: Raw reads were processed with MiGEC to extract unique molecular identifiers, and MiXCR was used to determine CDR3 positions. For each individual, recombination models were inferred using an EM algorithm with the repgenHMM and IGoR tools. The tcR package in R was used for shared clonotype analysis, with sharing normalized by the product of cloneset sizes. To study raw recombination free of thymic and clonal selection effects, out-of-frame nonproductive sequences were analyzed. TCRdb took the public reads, trimmed them with fastp at Q25, ran MiXCR for clone calling and kept in-frame beta chains. Identical CDR3 proteins give one entry, which carries the most common genes and DNA. It is TCRdb's table, rather than the study itself, that gives the V and J calls and clone size. A total of about 570,000 distinct CDR3 sequences appear in this sample, approximately 9.6% of them only once. 2.5% to 3.5% of the sample lies in the top ten.

Comment on this clonotype: Its target antigen remains unknown. Per-base qualities were not stored, and no clone one base away is much larger.

Overall study outcomes, separate from this receptor: Zero-insertion analyses could be partly confounded by invariant T cells such as MAIT and iNKT, though diverse VJ usage argued against such confounding for most clonotypes. Abundant cord blood beta clonotypes had fewer insertions, young adult naive repertoires showed a similar but weaker trend, and memory repertoires showed no such trend. In monozygotic twins, out-of-frame TCR alpha sharing was systematically underestimated by recombination models, although the models agreed with sharing between unrelated individuals. Compared with coincidental sharing between unrelated individuals, out-of-frame TCR alpha sequences shared between twins had an excess of sequences with low generation probability. Excess twin sharing in beta out-of-frame sequences was weaker because fewer shared sequences lowered the signal-to-noise ratio. Because the same donors could not be followed over many years, the conclusions relied on cross-sectional statistical analysis.

This same sample was also taken into another study, of yellow fever vaccine responses in identical twins. From that second study: According to the authors, the vaccine-induced T cell response in identical twins seemed to be partly convergent and partly specific to each individual. In identical twins, the study followed T cell clones that responded to the vaccine with precision.

The V and J segments used are TRBV7-8 and TRBJ2-7, and possibly TRBD2, on 6 matching bases. This TCR came from a young woman in good health. The sample consisted of PBMCs. The CDR3 protein sequence reads: CASNPGGMYEQYF. The sequenced DNA: TGTGCCAGCAACCCCGGGGGAATGTACGAGCAGTACTTC.